This entry lists 13 T cell receptor beta chains sequenced from one sample in a study of CDR3 diversity in severe acne (dated by TCRdb to between 2019 and 2020). The receptor library was made with PCR. Sequenced on an Illumina HiSeq 2000. TCRdb took the public reads, trimmed them with fastp at Q25, ran MiXCR for clone calling and kept in-frame beta chains. CDR3 protein duplicates are merged, each entry listing the most common genes and DNA. This sample gives about 85,000 distinct CDR3 sequences in total; about half of them show up just once. The biggest ten clones account for 10% of the sample. The sequenced material came from blood. These receptors originate from a male donor in good health, serving as a control.

This chain links TRBV7-9 with TRBJ2-7; D might be TRBD1 or TRBD2, each matching 5 bases. Trimming removed 5 bases at V and 2 bases at J, with 16 bases between. CDR3 size: 15 residues. From germline, CDR1 is SEHNR and CDR2 FQNEAQ (reference sequence). CDR3 sequence: CASSPSGQGAYEQYF. In DNA, the CDR3 is TGTGCCAGCAGCCCATCGGGGCAGGGAGCCTACGAGCAGTACTTC.

This clonotype appeared a few times. For the CDR3, the DNA is TGTGCCAGCAGCCGGTCCGACAGGGGGAACACTGAAGCTTTCTTT. This sequence encodes CASSRSDRGNTEAFF. The chain couples TRBV7-9 to TRBJ1-1; 8 positions agree with TRBD1. V shed 5 bases, J shed 1 base, and the junction held 6 bases outside the gene matches. The CDR3 has 15 residues. CDR1 is SEHNR and CDR2 is FQNEAQ in the germline V gene (reference sequence).

This clonotype has a handful of counts. The junction shows a germline mismatch at one end, possibly a read error. The chain employs TRBV7-7 and TRBJ2-5; 8 bases are shared with TRBD2. Looked up from germline, CDR1 is SSHAT and CDR2 is FNYEAQ (reference sequence). CDR3 length: 16 residues. The CDR3 spells CASSPEASGPPRTQYF. CDR3 sequence (DNA): TGTGCTAGCAGCCCAGAGGCTAGCGGGCCACCGCGGACCCAGTACTTC.

This clonotype was detected many times. The rearrangement uses TRBV7-9 and TRBJ1-6; the D is unclear. The V gene lost 5 bases and the J gene lost 7 bases, with 6 bases spanning the gap. CDR1 and CDR2 (germline): SEHNR, FQNEAQ (reference sequence). This CDR3 spans 12 amino acids. CDR3 amino acids: CASSHSNSPLHF. The CDR3 DNA reads TGTGCCAGCAGCCATTCGAATTCACCCCTCCACTTT.

This rearrangement joins TRBV4-1 to TRBJ1-2, with D hard to call. V lost 1 base, J lost 2 bases, and 8 bases lay in between. This CDR3 spans 14 amino acids. CDR1 is MGHRA, CDR2 YSYEKL, per germline. CDR3 loop: CASSQANTNYGYTF. CDR3 DNA sequence: TGCGCCAGCAGCCAAGCAAACACCAACTATGGCTACACCTTC.

V gene TRBV4-2 combines with J gene TRBJ2-7; 15 bases align to TRBD2. This CDR3 has 17 amino acids. V was pared by 0 bases and J by 6 bases, with 6 bases of the junction left unmatched. Germline assignment: CDR1 LGHNA and CDR2 YNFKEQ. The CDR3 bases are TGTGCCAGCAGCCAAGATTCCGGACTAGCGGGGGGGCTCGAGCAGTACTTC. Amino acid sequence: CASSQDSGLAGGLEQYF.

The table lists this clonotype with many counts. The chain combines TRBV20-1 with TRBJ1-5; TRBD1 is a possible D gene (5 bases). Germline-derived CDR1 and CDR2 are DFQATT and SNEGSKA (reference sequence). This CDR3 region has 15 residues. V was pared by 3 bases and J by 5 bases, with 17 bases between. In nucleotides, the CDR3 is TGCAGTGCTAGTATCCAGGGATTGGGCGATCAGCCCCAGCATTTT. It codes for CSASIQGLGDQPQHF.

In regard to this clonotype: Because the CDR3's place on the DNA is in doubt, the DNA is left out and the CDR3 is given as listed by TCRdb. The rearrangement uses TRBV24-1 and TRBJ2-7; the DNA was not used to check the table's D call, TRBD1. The CDR3 is made up of 24 amino acids, end residues included. Germline lookup yields CDR1 KGHDR and CDR2 SFDVKD. The CDR3 loop reads CATSGGHGHVSLCQHLDGAYEQYF.

The chain combines TRBV7-2 with TRBJ2-2, with TRBD2 matching over 12 bases. The germline V gene has CDR1 SGHTA and CDR2 FQGNSA. V gave up 1 base and J gave up 5 bases; unmatched junction bases: 11. There are 19 residues in the CDR3. CDR3 DNA sequence: TGTGCCAGCAGCTTAGGGGGACTAGCGGGCCGGGCGAGGACCGGGGAGCTGTTTTTT. Its protein product is CASSLGGLAGRARTGELFF.

The table lists this clonotype with a few counts. V gene TRBV20-1 combines with J gene TRBJ1-5; D is ambiguous. From germline, CDR1 is DFQATT and CDR2 SNEGSKA (reference sequence). The length of the CDR3 is 13 residues. V lost 6 bases, J lost 3 bases, and 12 bases lay in between. The CDR3 DNA is TGCAGTGCCCCGGACGGACCCAATCAGCCCCAGCATTTT. Translated: CSAPDGPNQPQHF.

A few counts support this clonotype. The V call is TRBV11-2, the J call TRBJ1-1, with unresolved D. V was cut by 1 base and J by 7 bases, with 10 bases left in between. The V gene's germline CDR1 is SGHAT and CDR2 FQNNGV. The CDR3 totals 13 residues. CDR3 in DNA: TGTGCCAGCAGCTTAGTTGGTGGTTTTGAAGCTTTCTTT. It translates to CASSLVGGFEAFF.

This chain uses TRBV20-1 with TRBJ2-7, with 13 bases lining up with TRBD2. This CDR3 has 13 residues. V gave up 6 bases and J gave up 4 bases; unmatched junction bases: 3. Germline V CDR1 and CDR2: DFQATT, SNEGSKA (reference sequence). CDR3: CSATLAGGYEQYF. The CDR3 bases are TGCAGTGCAACACTAGCGGGAGGGTACGAGCAGTACTTC.

The CDR3 sequence is CASSPGDNQPQHF. CDR3 sequence (DNA): TGTGCCAGCAGCCCAGGGGATAATCAGCCCCAGCATTTT. The chain is built from TRBV12-3 or TRBV12-4 and TRBJ1-5; D may be TRBD1 (6 bases). The CDR3 totals 13 residues. V lost 6 bases, J lost 4 bases, and 10 bases lay in between.